This entry lists 16 T cell receptor beta chains sequenced from one sample in a study of PD-1 blockade in mismatch repair-deficient tumors (dated by TCRdb to the late 2010s). Receptors were amplified or captured by the immunoSEQ multiplex PCR assay. TCRdb took over this immuneACCESS table, retaining in-frame rearrangements with V and J assigned. Such tables are incomplete; in checked studies, under half of the missing clones stem from an unresolved V gene, and the remainder is unexplained. The sample table shows 30,000 to 45,000 clones, and over 80% are seen once. Approximately 0.98% of the sample lies in the top ten. The sample was PBMCs, taken approximately 41 weeks after starting pembrolizumab. These TCRs come from an adult with mismatch repair-deficient cancer.

V is TRBV7-9 and J is TRBJ2-3; D perhaps matches TRBD1 (6 bases). The germline V and J ends were trimmed by 10 bases and 0 bases, with 11 bases remaining between them. Germline V CDR1 and CDR2: SEHNR, FQNEAQ (reference sequence). This CDR3 comprises 13 residues. This CDR3 is CATVTGSTDTQYF. CDR3 sequence (DNA): TGTGCCACCGTGACAGGAAGCACAGATACGCAGTATTTT. The full variable domain, its missing parts supplied by reference TRBV7-9 and TRBJ2-3, is DTGVSQNPRHKITKRGQNVTFRCDPISEHNRLYWYRQTLGQGPEFLTYFQNEAQLEKSRLLSDRFSAERPKGSFSTLEIQRTEQGDSAMYLCATVTGSTDTQYFGPGTRLTVL.

The chain joins TRBV27 to TRBJ1-5; D is uncertain. The length of the CDR3 is 15 residues. Trimming pared 5 bases from V and 2 bases from J, leaving 13 bases between. Germline CDR1 MNHEY, CDR2 SMNVEV (reference sequence). The CDR3 coding sequence is TGTGCCAGCAGTAACTACCGGGAGGGCAATCAGCCCCAGCATTTT. Protein: CASSNYREGNQPQHF.

The rearrangement joins TRBV11-1 to TRBJ1-2; D unresolved. The CDR3 sequence is 15 residues long. Between the trimmed V and J ends, which lost 2 bases and 2 bases, there was a span of 12 bases. In germline, CDR1 is SGHAT, CDR2 FQDESV (reference sequence). This CDR3 is CASSLSSGLNYGYTF. The CDR3 DNA reads TGTGCCAGCAGCTTATCCTCGGGATTAAACTATGGCTACACCTTC.

V is TRBV11-2 and J is TRBJ2-2; D is ambiguous. V gave up 2 bases and J gave up 6 bases, with 10 bases separating them. The germline gives CDR1 SGHAT, CDR2 FQNNGV. This CDR3 spans 14 amino acids. This CDR3 reads CASSLTRGSGELFF. CDR3 coding DNA: TGTGCCAGCAGCTTAACGAGAGGATCCGGGGAGCTGTTTTTT.

This sequence joins TRBV7-6 and TRBJ2-1; no clear D. V was pared by 5 bases and J by 3 bases, with 5 bases between. This CDR3 has 12 amino acids. Germline V gene data show CDR1 as SGHVS and CDR2 as FNYEAQ. CDR3 sequence (DNA): TGTGCCAGCAGCAGACTCTACAATGAGCAGTTCTTC. Translated, it gives CASSRLYNEQFF.

CDR3 sequence reads: CSVGGNDEQFF. CDR3 coding DNA: TGCAGCGTTGGCGGTAACGATGAGCAGTTCTTC. V usage is TRBV29-1 and J usage is TRBJ2-1, with D unclear. V was pared by 4 bases and J by 8 bases, with 9 bases between. CDR1 is SQVTM, CDR2 ANQGSEA, per germline. The CDR3 is 11 residues long.

The rearrangement links TRBV5-1 to TRBJ2-5, with D perhaps TRBD1 (7 bases). This CDR3 spans 13 amino acids. Germline CDR1 is SGHRS and CDR2 is YFSETQ. V lost 4 bases and J 5 bases, leaving 12 bases between the germline ends. CDR3 amino acids: CASSQGGSETQYF. CDR3 in DNA: TGCGCCAGCAGCCAGGGGGGTAGCGAGACCCAGTACTTC.

The V gene is TRBV6-1, the J gene TRBJ2-7; D possibly corresponds to TRBD2 (6 bases). Per the germline V gene, CDR1 is MNHNS and CDR2 is SASEGT. The CDR3 extends over 13 amino acids. V lost 6 bases to trimming and J lost 3 bases, with 12 bases between them. CDR3 protein: CASRTSNLYEQYF. In DNA, the CDR3 is TGTGCCAGCAGGACTAGTAACCTCTACGAGCAGTACTTC.

The V gene is TRBV4-1, the J gene TRBJ2-6, with D tentatively TRBD2 (5 bases). This CDR3 contains 19 residues. Germline values: CDR1 MGHRA, CDR2 YSYEKL. V was cut by 3 bases and J by 0 bases, with 18 bases left in between. CDR3 coding DNA: TGCGCCAGCAGCCATGGAGGAGCCACAGTGAGCTCTGGGGCCAACGTCCTGACTTTC. This translates into CASSHGGATVSSGANVLTF.

This clone came up once. CDR3 DNA sequence: TGTGCCAGCGGGGGGGACTGGAGGAGCTCCTACAATGAGCAGTTCTTC. Protein product: CASGGDWRSSYNEQFF. This chain uses TRBV7-8 with TRBJ2-1, with 7 bases aligning to TRBD2. The CDR3 consists of 16 residues. The V gene's germline CDR1 is SGHVS and CDR2 FQNEAQ. V shed 8 bases, J shed 0 bases, and the junction held 10 bases outside the gene matches.

V is TRBV6-1 and J is TRBJ1-2, with D possibly being TRBD1 (6 bases). Trimming took 6 bases from V and 7 from J, leaving 15 bases between them. In germline, CDR1 is MNHNS, CDR2 SASEGT. The CDR3 consists of 13 residues. The CDR3 spells CASRGQGLGGYTF. CDR3 in DNA: TGTGCCAGCAGGGGGCAGGGGCTGGGTGGCTACACCTTC.

V gene TRBV6-1 combines with J gene TRBJ2-7; 7 positions match TRBD1. CDR3 length: 15 amino acids. After removal of 2 bases from V and 4 bases from J, the junction contained 8 bases not matched to a gene. Germline values: CDR1 MNHNS, CDR2 SASEGT. The DNA for the CDR3 is TGTGCCAGCAGTGAACAACGGCCAGGGGGTTACGAGCAGTACTTC. Translated, it gives CASSEQRPGGYEQYF.

This chain links TRBV7-5 with TRBJ2-5; the listed D gene, TRBD2, was not tested against the DNA. TRBV7-5 is classified as a pseudogene. This CDR3 is built from 17 residues. CDR3 in DNA: TGTGTCAGAAGCGAGAAACTAGCGGGAGGTACACAAGAGACCCAGTACTTC. This encodes CVRSEKLAGGTQETQYF.

The chain carries TRBV11-2 and TRBJ2-3, with D maybe TRBD1 (6 bases). Germline V gene sequence: CDR1 SGHAT, CDR2 FQNNGV. The CDR3 totals 16 residues. Deletions cut 5 bases from V and 3 bases from J, with 18 bases between. CDR3 DNA sequence: TGTGCCAGCAGCACCCCACAGGGAGTAGAAACAGATACGCAGTATTTT. This encodes CASSTPQGVETDTQYF.

V usage is TRBV21-1 and J usage is TRBJ1-1. TRBV21-1 is described as a pseudogene. This CDR3 comprises 16 residues. CDR3 region: CASSKEEARPIIMAFF. CDR3 in DNA: TGTGCCAGCAGCAAAGAGGAGGCGCGCCCAATAATAATGGCTTTCTTT.

The rearrangement joins TRBV6-1 to TRBJ2-2; the match to TRBD1 covers 9 bases. The length of the CDR3 is 16 residues. Germline V gene sequence: CDR1 MNHNS, CDR2 SASEGT. J was trimmed by 4 bases and V by 2 bases; bases with no gene match: 5. Here the CDR3 DNA reads TGTGCCAGCAGTGAAAGATGGGACAGGGCCACCGGGGAGCTGTTTTTT. This encodes CASSERWDRATGELFF.